This T cell receptor (beta chain) was sequenced in a study of spatial heterogeneity in lung cancer. Trimming left V 7 bases short and J 7 bases short, with 16 bases between. The CDR3 consists of 13 residues. Germline CDR1 is LNHDA and CDR2 is SQIVND (reference sequence). The library protocol tagged each TCR cDNA with a unique molecular identifier. From the 5' RACE reads, TCRdb called clonotypes with MiXCR, one entry per CDR3 protein. Of under 75,000 distinct CDR3 sequences listed, approximately 8% were seen once; the top ten hold more than 13%. This clonotype was seen a few times. Time point denoted: sample taken at primary tumor resection. No cells were sorted before sequencing. The whole RNA sequenced was extracted from tumor, nontumor lung or frozen PBMC.

The sequenced sample was PBMCs, obtained at surgery. The chain joins TRBV19 to TRBJ1-2; D ambiguous. This receptor was identified in a female donor with early-stage non-small cell lung cancer. Here the CDR3 DNA reads TGTGCCAGTAATCCGACGGGAACTATTGGCTACACCTTC. This encodes CASNPTGTIGYTF.